Following are 7 T cell receptor beta chains from one sample sequenced in a study of blood T cell repertoires in COVID-19. Clones were sequenced by immunoSEQ multiplex PCR, and TCRdb holds only the in-frame ones, with some missing. This table has 210,000 or so clones, 87% appearing once. The sequencing input was PBMCs or T cells enriched from blood (not recorded which). These TCRs come from a man aged 25 to 40 who had recovered from COVID-19.

This chain uses TRBV6-5 with TRBJ2-7, with 10 bases fitting TRBD1. CDR1 and CDR2 from the germline V gene are MNHEY and SVGAGI. Germline trimming cut 9 bases from V and 2 bases from J; bases unmatched to any gene: 7. CDR3 length equals 14 residues. The CDR3, as DNA: TGTGCCAGTAAACCGGGACAGGGGACCTACGAGCAGTACTTC. It specifies CASKPGQGTYEQYF.

The rearrangement links TRBV7-2 to TRBJ2-7, with D perhaps matching TRBD2 (6 bases). The CDR3 spans 15 residues. The V end was cut by 5 bases, the J end by 1 base, with 15 bases between. CDR1 and CDR2 from the germline V gene are SGHTA and FQGNSA. CDR3 residues: CASSRTGTPSYEQYF. The CDR3 DNA reads as TGTGCCAGCAGCAGAACCGGGACTCCATCCTACGAGCAGTACTTC.

The V gene is TRBV19, the J gene TRBJ2-7; TRBD1 matches 9 bases. The CDR3 is 14 amino acids. The V gene's germline CDR1 is LNHDA and CDR2 SQIVND (reference sequence). Trimming removed 4 bases from V and 2 bases from J; junction bases left unmatched: 3. The CDR3 reads CASSTRDRAYEQYF. The CDR3 DNA reads as TGTGCCAGTAGTACCCGGGACAGGGCCTACGAGCAGTACTTC.

V gene TRBV4-3 combines with J gene TRBJ1-3; the D is unclear. With 0 bases removed from V and 1 base from J, the gap between germline ends came to 16 bases. The CDR3 spans 18 residues. Germline V gene sequence: CDR1 LGHNA, CDR2 YSLEER. The CDR3 DNA follows: TGCGCCAGCAGCCAAGAATTCTACCCCCAGAGGTCTGGAAACACCATATATTTT. Its protein is CASSQEFYPQRSGNTIYF.

The CDR3 DNA sequence: TGTGCCAGCAGCACTACATTGAACACTGAAGCTTTCTTT. Translating gives CASSTTLNTEAFF. V and J are TRBV7-3 and TRBJ1-1; the D is unclear. The V and J ends lost 5 bases and 0 bases respectively, with 7 bases between them. CDR3 size: 13 residues. CDR1 and CDR2 (germline): SGHTA, FQGTGA. Together with reference TRBV7-3 and TRBJ1-1, the CDR3 gives the full variable domain: GAGVSQTPSNKVTEKGKYVELRCDPISGHTALYWYRQSLGQGPEFLIYFQGTGAADDSGLPNDRFFAVRPEGSVSTLKIQRTERGDSAVYLCASSTTLNTEAFFGQGTRLTVV.

V and J are TRBV9 and TRBJ2-7; 14 bases match TRBD2. CDR3 size: 17 residues. V lost 2 bases and J lost 0; bases outside the gene matches: 4. CDR1 SGDLS and CDR2 YYNGEE come from the germline V gene. CDR3 loop: CASSVGLAGGPSYEQYF. CDR3 coding DNA: TGTGCCAGCAGCGTTGGACTAGCGGGAGGTCCCTCCTACGAGCAGTACTTC.

The chain links TRBV11-2 to TRBJ1-4; the D gene is possibly TRBD1 (5 bases). Looked up from germline, CDR1 is SGHAT and CDR2 is FQNNGV. This CDR3 has 17 amino acids. The V gene lost 4 bases and the J gene lost 0 bases, with 15 bases spanning the gap. CDR3: CASSWVGGHATNEKLFF. The CDR3 DNA sequence: TGTGCCAGCAGCTGGGTCGGGGGTCATGCAACTAATGAAAAACTGTTTTTT.